These 15 T cell receptor beta chains were all obtained from the same sample, sequenced in a study of shared clonotypes between healthy human individuals. The table came from immunoSEQ multiplex PCR; TCRdb's copy has only in-frame clones and leaves some out. Of over a million clones listed, around 78% are singletons. Sequenced: memory CD4+ T cells from PBMCs. Subset meaning: CD45RA-negative fraction. The receptors come from a young man in good health. Some clones in this sample may be carry-over from other donors' samples.

J is TRBJ1-2 and V is TRBV29-1, with D hard to call. V dropped 0 bases and J dropped 13 bases, with 9 bases sitting between them. CDR1 is SQVTM and CDR2 is ANQGSEA in the germline V gene. The CDR3 is 10 amino acids. This CDR3 is CSVEDHQPTF. The CDR3 nucleotides read TGCAGCGTTGAAGACCACCAGCCCACCTTC.

The chain uses TRBV7-6 and TRBJ1-5, with D possibly TRBD1 on 5 matching bases. The CDR3 loop spans 16 amino acids. Germline loops: CDR1 SGHVS, CDR2 FNYEAQ. With 4 bases removed from V and 1 base from J, the gap between germline ends came to 14 bases. The CDR3 region has the DNA TGTGCCAGCAGCTCGGAGGGGTTTACAAGCAATCAGCCCCAGCATTTT. This gives the protein CASSSEGFTSNQPQHF.

Concerning this clone itself: Other DNA sequences of this sample code for an identical CDR3. The chain uses TRBV18 and TRBJ1-1; D is ambiguous. CDR3 length equals 14 residues. V was clipped by 3 bases and J by 0 bases, with 8 bases between them. Germline-derived CDR1 and CDR2 are KGHSH and LQKENI. CDR3: CASSPSTLNTEAFF. The DNA for the CDR3 is TGTGCCAGCTCACCCTCGACTTTGAACACTGAAGCTTTCTTT.

The V gene is TRBV29-1, the J gene TRBJ2-3; the match to TRBD2 covers 8 bases. V was pared by 3 bases and J by 4 bases, with 9 bases of the junction left unmatched. This CDR3 is 15 amino acids long. In germline, CDR1 is SQVTM, CDR2 ANQGSEA. The CDR3 region is CSVEGGPGRADTQYF. CDR3 nucleotides: TGCAGCGTTGAGGGGGGGCCCGGGAGGGCAGATACGCAGTATTTT.

Note on this clone: Germline and junction disagree at one end, which may indicate a read error. This chain joins TRBV28 and TRBJ2-6; maybe TRBD1 (5 bases). The CDR3 is 11 amino acids. Looked up from germline, CDR1 is MDHEN and CDR2 is SYDVKM. This CDR3 is CATSLGDVLTF. The DNA of the CDR3 is TGTGCCACCAGTCTAGGGGACGTCCTGACTTTC. Together with reference TRBV28 and TRBJ2-6, the CDR3 gives the full variable domain: DVKVTQSSRYLVKRTGEKVFLECVQDMDHENMFWYRQDPGLGLRLIYFSYDVKMKEKGDIPEGYSVSREKKERFSLILESASTNQTSMYLCATSLGDVLTFGAGSRLTVL.

This clone was seen many times. This chain uses TRBV5-1 with TRBJ1-5; 8 bases align to TRBD1. The CDR3 is made up of 14 amino acids. Unmatched junction bases numbered 4, after V lost 2 bases and J lost 6 bases. CDR1 and CDR2 from the germline V gene are SGHRS and YFSETQ. The CDR3 loop reads CASSFSGGGQPQHF. CDR3 sequence (DNA): TGCGCCAGCAGCTTCTCAGGGGGCGGTCAGCCCCAGCATTTT.

The CDR3 DNA is TGTGCTAGTGGTCAACAGGGTATGAACACTGAAGCTTTCTTT. Amino acids: CASGQQGMNTEAFF. This rearrangement joins TRBV12-5 to TRBJ1-1, with D possibly being TRBD1 (6 bases). The V gene lost 5 bases and the J gene lost 0 bases, with 10 bases spanning the gap. This CDR3 has 14 residues. Germline V gene lookup returns CDR1 LGHNT and CDR2 FRNRAP.

The DNA of the CDR3 is TGTGCCAGCACCCGCCGTCCGGCGGGAGGATCAGAAGCTTTCTTT. It yields the protein CASTRRPAGGSEAFF. The chain links TRBV7-2 to TRBJ1-1; D not resolved. Trimming pared 7 bases from V and 8 bases from J, leaving 23 bases between. Germline V gene sequence: CDR1 SGHTA, CDR2 FQGNSA. The CDR3 spans 15 residues.

The V call is TRBV11-2, the J call TRBJ2-1; 12 bases line up with TRBD2. The CDR3 runs to 14 residues. Germline-derived CDR1 and CDR2 are SGHAT and FQNNGV. The J segment lost 9 bases and the V segment lost 5 bases, leaving 5 bases of the junction unmatched. Here the CDR3 reads CASSASGRVGEQFF. The DNA of the CDR3 is TGTGCCAGCAGCGCTAGCGGGAGGGTTGGTGAGCAGTTCTTC.

The V gene is TRBV9, the J gene TRBJ2-3, with 9 nucleotides matching TRBD2. Germline trimming cut 0 bases from V and 0 bases from J; bases unmatched to any gene: 8. This CDR3 comprises 18 residues. From germline, CDR1 is SGDLS and CDR2 YYNGEE. This CDR3 is CASSVGGSGSKSTDTQYF. The CDR3 DNA follows: TGTGCCAGCAGCGTAGGTGGTAGCGGGAGTAAGAGCACAGATACGCAGTATTTT. Drawing the rest from reference TRBV9 and TRBJ2-3, the complete variable domain is DSGVTQTPKHLITATGQRVTLRCSPRSGDLSVYWYQQSLDQGLQFLIQYYNGEERAKGNILERFSAQQFPDLHSELNLSSLELGDSALYFCASSVGGSGSKSTDTQYFGPGTRLTVL.

This rearrangement joins TRBV5-1 to TRBJ1-5; no clear D gene. The CDR3 extends over 14 amino acids. In germline, CDR1 is SGHRS, CDR2 YFSETQ. Trimming took 0 bases from V and 2 from J, leaving 6 bases between them. CDR3 coding DNA: TGCGCCAGCAGCTTGGGCCCAGGCAATCAGCCCCAGCATTTT. Protein product: CASSLGPGNQPQHF.

The chain links TRBV7-8 to TRBJ2-7; 9 bases fit TRBD1. Germline CDR1 is SGHVS and CDR2 is FQNEAQ. The junction had 6 bases not matched to a gene; V was cut back by 5 bases and J by 1 base. The CDR3 contains 15 residues. DNA for the CDR3: TGTGCCAGCAGCACCTACGGGACAGGGTCCTACGAGCAGTACTTC. Translating gives CASSTYGTGSYEQYF.

J is TRBJ2-5 and V is TRBV9; 10 bases line up with TRBD2. Germline V gene sequence: CDR1 SGDLS, CDR2 YYNGEE. The CDR3 contains 20 residues. V shed 0 bases and J 1 base; nucleotides not matched to a gene: 15. CDR3 in DNA: TGTGCCAGCAGCGTAGGGCTAGCGGGAGTTCGGTCCACTCGCCAAGAGACCCAGTACTTC. Translating it yields CASSVGLAGVRSTRQETQYF.

This chain uses TRBV7-9 with TRBJ2-1; 7 nucleotides line up with TRBD2. After removal of 0 bases from V and 9 bases from J, the junction contained 5 bases not matched to a gene. Germline V gives CDR1 SEHNR, CDR2 FQNEAQ (reference sequence). The CDR3 length is 14 residues. CDR3 sequence reads: CASSLAAAGIEQFF. In DNA, the CDR3 is TGTGCCAGCAGCTTAGCTGCAGCGGGAATTGAGCAGTTCTTC. Variable domain in full (rest from reference TRBV7-9 and TRBJ2-1): DTGVSQNPRHKITKRGQNVTFRCDPISEHNRLYWYRQTLGQGPEFLTYFQNEAQLEKSRLLSDRFSAERPKGSFSTLEIQRTEQGDSAMYLCASSLAAAGIEQFFGPGTRLTVL.

V is TRBV5-1 and J is TRBJ2-5; D is unclear. Germline V gene data show CDR1 as SGHRS and CDR2 as YFSETQ. This CDR3 has 13 amino acids. V gave up 1 base and J gave up 3 bases, with 7 bases separating them. For the CDR3, the DNA is TGCGCCAGCAGCTTGAATGGGGAAGAGACCCAGTACTTC. Amino acid sequence: CASSLNGEETQYF. Variable domain in full (rest from reference TRBV5-1 and TRBJ2-5): KAGVTQTPRYLIKTRGQQVTLSCSPISGHRSVSWYQQTPGQGLQFLFEYFSETQRNKGNFPGRFSGRQFSNSRSEMNVSTLELGDSALYLCASSLNGEETQYFGPGTRLLVL.